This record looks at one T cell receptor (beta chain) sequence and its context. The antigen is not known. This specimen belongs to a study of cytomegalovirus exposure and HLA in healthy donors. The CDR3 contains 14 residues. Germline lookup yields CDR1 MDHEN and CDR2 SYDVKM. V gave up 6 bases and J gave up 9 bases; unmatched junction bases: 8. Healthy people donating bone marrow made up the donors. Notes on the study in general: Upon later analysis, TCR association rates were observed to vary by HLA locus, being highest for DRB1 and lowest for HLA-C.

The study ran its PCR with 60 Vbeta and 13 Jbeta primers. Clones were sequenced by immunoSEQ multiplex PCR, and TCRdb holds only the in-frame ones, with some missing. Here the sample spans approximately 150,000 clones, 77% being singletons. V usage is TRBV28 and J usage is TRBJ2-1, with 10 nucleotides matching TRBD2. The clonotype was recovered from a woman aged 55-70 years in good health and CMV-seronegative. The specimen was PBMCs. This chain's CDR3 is CASRRSGGVGEQFF. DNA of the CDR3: TGTGCCAGCAGGCGGAGCGGGGGGGTCGGTGAGCAGTTCTTC.